The entry below describes one T cell receptor (beta chain). What it binds is not known. The data were obtained in a study of cytomegalovirus exposure and HLA in healthy donors. Overall study findings and caveats: The study designated 164 TCR beta chains cytomegalovirus-associated.

This PCR relied on a set of 60 Vbeta primers and 13 Jbeta primers. Profiling relied on immunoSEQ multiplex PCR, and the TCRdb table lists in-frame clones only, not all of them. The table shows roughly 130,000 clones, with around 57% occurring only once. V was cut by 4 bases and J by 6 bases, with 16 bases left in between. The CDR3 has 16 residues. Per the germline V gene, CDR1 is MNHEY and CDR2 is SMNVEV (reference sequence). Sequencing was carried out using PBMCs. This TCR was sampled from a male donor in good health and CMV-seronegative. The J gene is TRBJ1-6, the V gene TRBV27; D is unclear. CDR3 loop: CASSSRGGQGNSPLHF. The CDR3, as DNA: TGTGCCAGCAGTTCCCGGGGAGGTCAAGGTAATTCACCCCTCCACTTT.